Shown below are 30 T cell receptor beta chains from a single sample sequenced in a study of T cell changes during pregnancy in multiple sclerosis. Libraries were prepared by immunoSEQ multiplex PCR; TCRdb keeps only in-frame clonotypes and omits some of them. The sample carries fewer than 75,000 clones, approximately 93% recorded once. The specimen was peripheral blood, collected in the second trimester of pregnancy. These receptors came from a female donor with multiple sclerosis, enrolled in a pregnancy study.

This rearrangement joins TRBV6-5 to TRBJ2-2; 7 bases agree with TRBD2. Germline values: CDR1 MNHEY, CDR2 SVGAGI. CDR3 size: 16 residues. Germline trimming cut 0 bases from V and 4 bases from J; bases unmatched to any gene: 5. Written as DNA, the CDR3 is TGTGCCAGCAGTTACTCGGGAGGGCCGGGCACCGGGGAGCTGTTTTTT. Its translation is CASSYSGGPGTGELFF.

The genes are TRBV6-1 and TRBJ1-6, with D possibly being TRBD1 (6 bases). V was pared by 4 bases and J by 8 bases, with 12 bases between. Per germline, CDR1 MNHNS and CDR2 SASEGT. The CDR3 consists of 14 residues. Written as DNA, the CDR3 is TGTGCCAGCAGTGCGGGGGGGGCTGATTCACCCCTCCACTTT. It encodes CASSAGGADSPLHF.

The V call is TRBV5-1, the J call TRBJ2-5, with 7 nucleotides matching TRBD1. Trimming took 4 bases from V and 0 from J; bases not matched to a gene: 3. Germline CDR1 SGHRS, CDR2 YFSETQ. The length of the CDR3 is 14 residues. The chain's CDR3 is CASSVGTDQETQYF. CDR3 sequence (DNA): TGCGCCAGCAGCGTGGGGACAGACCAAGAGACCCAGTACTTC.

The V gene is TRBV19, the J gene TRBJ2-7, with 9 bases fitting TRBD2. The V gene's germline CDR1 is LNHDA and CDR2 SQIVND (reference sequence). V trimming: 4 bases; J trimming: 5 bases; junction bases outside the gene matches: 3. The CDR3 is 13 residues long. CDR3 region: CASSSGRANEQYF. The CDR3 DNA follows: TGTGCCAGTAGTAGCGGGAGGGCCAACGAGCAGTACTTC.

The CDR3 is CAISLASGEYNEQFF. As DNA, the CDR3 is TGTGCCATCAGTTTGGCTAGCGGGGAGTACAATGAGCAGTTCTTC. The genes are TRBV10-3 and TRBJ2-1, with 9 positions matching TRBD2. The germline gives CDR1 ENHRY, CDR2 SYGVKD. V dropped 5 bases and J dropped 4; count of bases not matched to a gene: 6. The CDR3 loop spans 15 amino acids.

The chain uses TRBV19 and TRBJ2-7; D call uncertain. Trimming took off 4 bases at V and 0 bases at J, with 7 bases between the two ends. Per germline, CDR1 LNHDA and CDR2 SQIVND (reference sequence). The CDR3 sequence is 13 residues long. The CDR3 region has the DNA TGTGCCAGTAGTACAGCGATCTCCTACGAGCAGTACTTC. Protein: CASSTAISYEQYF.

V is TRBV6-1 and J is TRBJ1-5; TRBD1 matches at 9 bases. The CDR3 spans 15 residues. Per the germline V gene, CDR1 is MNHNS and CDR2 is SASEGT. The V gene end was trimmed by 7 bases and the J gene end by 6 bases; junction bases not matched to a gene: 10. CDR3 loop: CASISSGTGTQPQHF. The CDR3 DNA is TGTGCCAGCATTTCTTCGGGGACAGGGACTCAGCCCCAGCATTTT.

The chain uses TRBV5-6 and TRBJ2-1, with 8 bases aligning to TRBD1. V lost 4 bases and J lost 1; bases outside the gene matches: 13. CDR3 length: 18 residues. CDR1 is SGHDT, CDR2 YYEEEE, per germline. Here the CDR3 DNA reads TGTGCCAGCAGCGTGACCGGGACGTGGGACAGGTCCTACAATGAGCAGTTCTTC. Translating gives CASSVTGTWDRSYNEQFF.

The chain couples TRBV19 to TRBJ2-1; D might be TRBD1 (6 bases). This CDR3 has 15 amino acids. V lost 7 bases, J lost 4 bases, and 17 bases lay in between. Germline V gene sequence: CDR1 LNHDA, CDR2 SQIVND (reference sequence). The CDR3 DNA reads as TGTGCCAGTACCCATGGGGACATAAGGTACAATGAGCAGTTCTTC. Amino acid sequence: CASTHGDIRYNEQFF.

The V and J genes are TRBV9 and TRBJ2-6; 12 bases map to TRBD1. The CDR3 is 20 residues long. The V gene end was trimmed by 3 bases and the J gene end by 0 bases; junction bases not matched to a gene: 10. Germline V gene lookup returns CDR1 SGDLS and CDR2 YYNGEE. CDR3 residues: CASSDIRDRGLGSGANVLTF. The CDR3 nucleotides are TGTGCCAGCAGCGATATCCGGGACAGGGGGCTGGGCTCTGGGGCCAACGTCCTGACTTTC.

The chain is built from TRBV19 and TRBJ1-5, with 8 bases fitting TRBD1. Looked up from germline, CDR1 is LNHDA and CDR2 is SQIVND (reference sequence). There are 19 residues in the CDR3. V shed 3 bases, J shed 0 bases, and the junction held 13 bases outside the gene matches. The chain's CDR3 is CASSIRRQGYFDSNQPQHF. Here the CDR3 DNA reads TGTGCCAGTAGTATTAGGAGACAGGGGTACTTTGATAGCAATCAGCCCCAGCATTTT.

The chain uses TRBV2 and TRBJ1-1; D might be TRBD1 (5 bases). Germline CDR1 and CDR2: SNHLY and FYNNEI. This CDR3 has 14 residues. Trimming removed 6 bases at V and 0 bases at J, with 11 bases between. The CDR3 reads CASREGLMNTEAFF. Written as DNA, the CDR3 is TGTGCCAGCAGGGAGGGACTGATGAACACTGAAGCTTTCTTT.

The chain employs TRBV5-8 and TRBJ2-2; 12 positions agree with TRBD2. The trim removed 2 bases at V and 5 bases at J, leaving 7 bases unmatched. The germline gives CDR1 SGHTS, CDR2 YDEGEE. The CDR3 loop spans 17 amino acids. CDR3 in amino acids: CASSLRLAGDLTGELFF. The CDR3 DNA follows: TGTGCCAGCAGCTTACGACTAGCGGGAGATCTTACCGGGGAGCTGTTTTTT.

The J gene is TRBJ2-2, the V gene TRBV7-9; possibly TRBD1 for D (5 bases). Germline CDR1 and CDR2: SEHNR and FQNEAQ (reference sequence). V gave up 6 bases and J gave up 6 bases, with 20 bases separating them. The CDR3 extends over 16 amino acids. In nucleotides, the CDR3 is TGTGCCAGCAGGCTTTTGAGGAAGGGCAGGGCCGGGGAGCTGTTTTTT. This codes for CASRLLRKGRAGELFF.

V and J are TRBV27 and TRBJ2-7, with 9 bases fitting TRBD1. This CDR3 is built from 12 residues. Germline CDR1 is MNHEY and CDR2 is SMNVEV (reference sequence). Losses at the gene ends were 8 bases for V and 6 bases for J; bases not matched to a gene: 5. The CDR3 region has the DNA TGTGCCAGCGACAGGGGGACCGGCGAGCAGTACTTC. Translated, it gives CASDRGTGEQYF.

The chain employs TRBV19 and TRBJ1-3; 9 nucleotides line up with TRBD1. The CDR3 totals 16 residues. Trimming cost V 4 bases and J 5 bases; bases outside gene matches: 9. Germline CDR1 LNHDA, CDR2 SQIVND (reference sequence). The CDR3 region has the DNA TGTGCCAGTAGTACCACCCGGACAGGGGAAAGAAACACCATATATTTT. It encodes CASSTTRTGERNTIYF.

V gene TRBV30 combines with J gene TRBJ1-5; TRBD1 might be the D (6 bases). The CDR3 is made up of 15 amino acids. CDR1 and CDR2 from the germline V gene are GTSNPN and SVGIG (reference sequence). V was trimmed by 0 bases and J by 7 bases, leaving 16 bases between them. CDR3 protein: CAWSVGGAKNQPQHF. The DNA of the CDR3 is TGTGCCTGGAGTGTGGGGGGGGCGAAAAACCAGCCCCAGCATTTT. Full variable domain (remainder filled in from reference TRBV30 and TRBJ1-5): SQTIHQWPATLVQPVGSPLSLECTVEGTSNPNLYWYRQAAGRGLQLLFYSVGIGQISSEVPQNLSASRPQDRQFILSSKKLLLSDSGFYLCAWSVGGAKNQPQHFGDGTRLSIL.

The chain recombines TRBV7-9 with TRBJ1-1; 8 nucleotides agree with TRBD1. Germline values: CDR1 SEHNR, CDR2 FQNEAQ (reference sequence). V lost 5 bases to trimming and J lost 4 bases; unmatched junction nucleotides: 12. The CDR3 runs 16 residues. The CDR3 region is CASSPGQGGGGTEAFF. The CDR3 coding sequence is TGTGCCAGCAGCCCCGGACAGGGAGGGGGGGGCACTGAAGCTTTCTTT.

This chain links TRBV29-1 with TRBJ2-7, with a tentative D call TRBD2 (5 bases). The CDR3 is 11 amino acids. V lost 2 bases and J lost 3, with 5 bases in between. Germline V CDR1 and CDR2: SQVTM, ANQGSEA. This CDR3 is CSVESGYEQYF. Written as DNA, the CDR3 is TGCAGCGTTGAAAGCGGCTACGAGCAGTACTTC.

V gene TRBV5-4 combines with J gene TRBJ2-5; possibly TRBD2 for D (5 bases). The germline V gene has CDR1 SGHNT and CDR2 YYREEE (reference sequence). Trimming pared 2 bases from V and 5 bases from J, leaving 10 bases between. The CDR3 length is 13 residues. The DNA for the CDR3 is TGTGCCAGCAGCTTCGAGGAGGTGGAGACCCAGTACTTC. This translates into CASSFEEVETQYF.

The V call is TRBV4-3, the J call TRBJ2-3; 13 nucleotides match TRBD2. Losses at the gene ends were 1 base for V and 1 base for J; bases not matched to a gene: 2. There are 17 residues in the CDR3. The V gene's germline CDR1 is LGHNA and CDR2 YSLEER. In DNA, the CDR3 is TGCGCCAGCAGCCAAGGTGGGACTAGCGGGGGCACAGATACGCAGTATTTT. This codes for CASSQGGTSGGTDTQYF.

This clone was counted a single time. The chain couples TRBV13 to TRBJ1-1; TRBD1 matches 7 bases. The CDR3 consists of 14 residues. The V gene end was trimmed by 4 bases and the J gene end by 0 bases; junction bases not matched to a gene: 2. Germline V gene data show CDR1 as PRHDT and CDR2 as FYEKMQ (reference sequence). The CDR3 loop is CASSYRGMNTEAFF. Here the CDR3 DNA reads TGTGCCAGCAGCTACAGGGGCATGAACACTGAAGCTTTCTTT.

The V call is TRBV6-1, the J call TRBJ1-1, with D maybe TRBD1 (6 bases). Trimming left V 7 bases short and J 0 bases short, with 15 bases between. The CDR3 length is 15 residues. Germline V CDR1 and CDR2: MNHNS, SASEGT. The DNA of the CDR3 is TGTGCCAGCACTGATGGGACACCTATGAACACTGAAGCTTTCTTT. Translating gives CASTDGTPMNTEAFF.

This chain links TRBV6-5 with TRBJ2-7; D gene uncertain. CDR1 is MNHEY and CDR2 is SVGAGI in the germline V gene. CDR3 length: 15 residues. V lost 0 bases to trimming and J lost 2 bases, with 11 bases between them. CDR3 in DNA: TGTGCCAGCAGTTACTCGATTGGCAGTGCCTACGAGCAGTACTTC. It codes for CASSYSIGSAYEQYF.

This chain links TRBV6-1 with TRBJ1-5; D is unclear. Germline CDR1 is MNHNS and CDR2 is SASEGT. The CDR3 loop spans 15 amino acids. Trimming cost V 7 bases and J 5 bases, with 18 bases left between them. The CDR3 reads CASTFPGKGDQPQHF. CDR3 DNA sequence: TGTGCCAGCACCTTCCCGGGGAAGGGAGATCAGCCCCAGCATTTT.

This chain joins TRBV19 and TRBJ1-2; TRBD1 matches 10 bases. Germline CDR1 is LNHDA and CDR2 is SQIVND (reference sequence). V was clipped by 8 bases and J by 5 bases; unmatched bases: 5. The CDR3 covers 13 residues. CDR3 sequence: CASAGTGVYGYTF. The CDR3 nucleotides read TGTGCCAGTGCCGGGACAGGGGTGTATGGCTACACCTTC.

Turning to this clone: In the same sample, other DNA sequences code for this CDR3. The rearrangement uses TRBV15 and TRBJ1-2; 7 positions agree with TRBD1. The V gene's germline CDR1 is LNHNV and CDR2 YYDKDF (reference sequence). V was clipped by 7 bases and J by 6 bases; unmatched bases: 17. This CDR3 spans 16 amino acids. The CDR3 protein is CATTPARQGGSDGYTF. DNA of the CDR3: TGTGCCACCACCCCCGCCCGACAGGGTGGGTCTGATGGCTACACCTTC.

The chain has TRBV2 and TRBJ1-4; D is uncertain. This CDR3 comprises 11 residues. In germline, CDR1 is SNHLY, CDR2 FYNNEI. With 6 bases removed from V and 4 bases from J, the gap between germline ends came to 3 bases. The CDR3 DNA is TGTGCCAGCAGCTTTAATGAAAAACTGTTTTTT. As protein: CASSFNEKLFF.

The genes are TRBV5-1 and TRBJ1-6; 7 nucleotides line up with TRBD1. This CDR3 has 15 residues. Germline-derived CDR1 and CDR2 are SGHRS and YFSETQ. V was clipped by 3 bases and J by 7 bases; unmatched bases: 7. In DNA, the CDR3 is TGCGCCAGCAGCTCCCTACAGGGGAGGAATTCACCCCTCCACTTT. Encoded protein: CASSSLQGRNSPLHF.

The V gene is TRBV15, the J gene TRBJ2-1; 11 bases are shared with TRBD2. Germline loops: CDR1 LNHNV, CDR2 YYDKDF (reference sequence). This CDR3 is 12 amino acids long. J was trimmed by 10 bases and V by 6 bases; bases with no gene match: 2. CDR3 region: CATRVAGGEQFF. The CDR3 DNA is TGTGCCACCAGGGTAGCGGGGGGGGAGCAGTTCTTC.